This record looks at one TCR beta chain sequence and its context. Its specificity is not known. The sample's time point: blood 4 weeks post-SBRT, at nephrectomy. Stated treatment: 15 Gy SBRT to primary tumor, nephrectomy 4 weeks later. Nephrectomy followed 15 Gy stereotactic body radiation by 4 weeks. This table comes from immunoSEQ multiplex PCR, and its TCRdb copy is limited to in-frame clones, with some not included. The repertoire consists of around 170,000 clones, with 88% occurring once and the leading ten covering roughly 10%. The data belong to a study of radiation and T cells in renal cell carcinoma. Whole-study findings and limits: Pretreatment tumor biopsies were lacking, so baseline clonotypes are unknown. In blood, top tumor clones expanded by 2 weeks, shrinking by 4.

The germline gives CDR1 MNHEY, CDR2 SVGAGI. This CDR3 is 11 amino acids long. Trimming took off 6 bases at V and 3 bases at J, with 5 bases between the two ends. The input for sequencing was blood, taken from a patient whose treatment included radiotherapy and nephrectomy. The chain has TRBV6-5 and TRBJ1-2; D remains ambiguous. This TCR came from a woman in her forties or fifties with renal cell carcinoma. The CDR3: CASRRDYGYTF. The CDR3 DNA follows: TGTGCCAGCAGACGGGACTATGGCTACACCTTC.